Listed below are T cell receptor beta chains from one sample, sequenced in a study of early T cells in non-severe SARS-CoV-2 infection. TCRdb used MiXCR to reprocess the 5' RACE reads, holding one entry per CDR3 protein. The repertoire has fewer than 120,000 distinct CDR3 sequences, 10% to 15% of them found once; the top ten carry approximately 4%. The starting material was whole blood, obtained at baseline. The receptor source for this set is an adult who was a healthcare worker with PCR-confirmed SARS-CoV-2 infection or an uninfected control (not recorded which). Both conserved end residues are trimmed from each CDR3.

v_call: TRBV15; j_call: TRBJ2-2; cdr3_aa: ATSSSGQPNTGELF
v_call: TRBV24-1; j_call: TRBJ2-7; cdr3_aa: PHPARDSPYEQY
v_call: TRBV5-1; j_call: TRBJ2-7; cdr3_aa: ASSLLPGVYYEQY
v_call: TRBV3-1; j_call: TRBJ2-1; cdr3_aa: ASSPLAGGFREQF
v_call: TRBV15; j_call: TRBJ1-1; cdr3_aa: ATSRDLRYTEAF
v_call: TRBV3-1; j_call: TRBJ1-2; cdr3_aa: ASSQGRQEFNYGYT
v_call: TRBV20-1; j_call: TRBJ1-2; cdr3_aa: SARVSAHWGYGYT
v_call: TRBV20-1; j_call: TRBJ2-1; cdr3_aa: SARDPGALFSNEQF
v_call: TRBV30; j_call: TRBJ1-1; cdr3_aa: AWSLEGNTEAF
v_call: TRBV4-1; j_call: TRBJ2-7; cdr3_aa: ASSQEFEGRGREQY
v_call: TRBV2; j_call: TRBJ2-5; cdr3_aa: ASSATGPPSLY